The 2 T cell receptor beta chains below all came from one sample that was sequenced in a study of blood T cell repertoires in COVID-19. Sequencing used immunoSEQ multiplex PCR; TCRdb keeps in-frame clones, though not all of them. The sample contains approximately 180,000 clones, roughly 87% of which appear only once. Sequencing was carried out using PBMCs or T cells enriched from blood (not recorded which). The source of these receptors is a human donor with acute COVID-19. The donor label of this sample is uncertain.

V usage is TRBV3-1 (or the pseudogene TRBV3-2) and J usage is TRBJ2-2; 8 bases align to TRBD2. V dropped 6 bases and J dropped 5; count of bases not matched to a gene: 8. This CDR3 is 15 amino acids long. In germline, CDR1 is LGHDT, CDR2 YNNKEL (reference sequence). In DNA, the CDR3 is TGTGCCAGCAGTCGTAGCGGGGCTAGTACCGGGGAGCTGTTTTTT. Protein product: CASSRSGASTGELFF.

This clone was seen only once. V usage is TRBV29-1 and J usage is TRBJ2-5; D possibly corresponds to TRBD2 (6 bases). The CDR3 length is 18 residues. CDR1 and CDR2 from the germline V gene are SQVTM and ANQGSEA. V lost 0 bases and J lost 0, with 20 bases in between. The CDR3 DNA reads TGCAGCGTTGAAGACCCCTCCGCTAGCGCGGGGTACCAAGAGACCCAGTACTTC. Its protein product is CSVEDPSASAGYQETQYF.